This entry lists 26 T cell receptor beta chains sequenced from one sample in a study of blood T cell repertoires in COVID-19. TCRdb keeps only in-frame clones here, not all; method: immunoSEQ multiplex PCR. The table shows 400,000 to 450,000 clones, with 80% to 90% occurring only once. Material for sequencing was PBMCs or T cells enriched from blood (not recorded which). The receptors shown here come from a man in his thirties or forties who had recovered from COVID-19.

The V gene is TRBV5-1, the J gene TRBJ2-1; 8 nucleotides line up with TRBD2. The CDR3 sequence is 13 residues long. V was clipped by 6 bases and J by 8 bases; unmatched bases: 7. Germline lookup yields CDR1 SGHRS and CDR2 YFSETQ. The chain's CDR3 is CASTRTSTYEQFF. The CDR3 DNA reads TGCGCCAGCACCCGGACTAGCACATATGAGCAGTTCTTC. Using reference TRBV5-1 and TRBJ2-1 for the parts outside the CDR3, the full variable domain is KAGVTQTPRYLIKTRGQQVTLSCSPISGHRSVSWYQQTPGQGLQFLFEYFSETQRNKGNFPGRFSGRQFSNSRSEMNVSTLELGDSALYLCASTRTSTYEQFFGPGTRLTVL.

The chain couples TRBV5-6 to TRBJ1-3, with TRBD1 identical over 7 bases. The CDR3 contains 16 residues. In germline, CDR1 is SGHDT, CDR2 YYEEEE. The V segment lost 3 bases and the J segment 0 bases; nucleotides outside the gene matches: 6. The CDR3 protein is CASSWMGQSSGNTIYF. The CDR3 DNA reads TGTGCCAGCAGCTGGATGGGACAGAGCTCTGGAAACACCATATATTTT. The full variable domain, in which reference TRBV5-6 and TRBJ1-3 provide the parts outside the CDR3, is DAGVTQSPTHLIKTRGQQVTLRCSPKSGHDTVSWYQQALGQGPQFIFQYYEEEERQRGNFPDRFSGHQFPNYSSELNVNALLLGDSALYLCASSWMGQSSGNTIYFGEGSWLTVV.

This clone was observed a handful of times. This chain links TRBV9 with TRBJ2-2, with 7 bases fitting TRBD2. Germline CDR1 SGDLS, CDR2 YYNGEE. V lost 8 bases to trimming and J lost 2 bases; unmatched junction nucleotides: 9. This CDR3 comprises 15 residues. This chain's CDR3 is CASGDQRGNTGELFF. CDR3 sequence (DNA): TGTGCCAGTGGTGACCAGCGGGGTAACACCGGGGAGCTGTTTTTT.

Regarding this clone: A much larger clone is a single base away; this may be a read error. CDR3 nucleotides: TGTGCCAGCAGCTTAGGGACAGAAGCTTTCTTT. This translates into CASSLGTEAFF. The J gene is TRBJ1-1, the V gene TRBV7-8; weak D call: TRBD1 (5 bases). CDR1 and CDR2 from the germline V gene are SGHVS and FQNEAQ. The V end was cut by 1 base, the J end by 8 bases, with 5 bases between. This CDR3 comprises 11 residues.

This rearrangement joins TRBV28 to TRBJ1-5, with TRBD1 matching over 7 bases. This CDR3 contains 16 residues. In germline, CDR1 is MDHEN, CDR2 SYDVKM. The junction had 10 bases not matched to a gene; V was cut back by 4 bases and J by 4 bases. The CDR3 protein is CASSSLGDRGNQPQHF. The CDR3 DNA follows: TGTGCCAGCAGTTCATTAGGGGACAGAGGTAATCAGCCCCAGCATTTT.

The chain carries TRBV5-1 and TRBJ2-2; D call uncertain. This CDR3 contains 14 residues. V lost 3 bases, J lost 3 bases, and 9 bases lay in between. Germline values: CDR1 SGHRS, CDR2 YFSETQ. DNA of the CDR3: TGCGCCAGCAGCTCCGGCGGTGACACCGGGGAGCTGTTTTTT. It encodes CASSSGGDTGELFF.

This clone was seen only a few times. J is TRBJ1-2 and V is TRBV12-3 or TRBV12-4, with a possible D match to TRBD1 (6 bases). The CDR3 has 12 residues. Trimming removed 5 bases at V and 8 bases at J, with 12 bases between. In DNA, the CDR3 is TGTGCCAGCAGTGTACAGGGTCAAGGCTACACCTTC. Encoded protein: CASSVQGQGYTF.

This clone appeared a few times. V usage is TRBV6-5 and J usage is TRBJ2-1; 14 bases match TRBD2. The CDR3 has 15 amino acids. Germline CDR1 MNHEY, CDR2 SVGAGI. Germline trimming cut 6 bases from V and 6 bases from J; bases unmatched to any gene: 4. The CDR3 spells CASSRTSGRFNEQFF. CDR3 DNA: TGTGCCAGCAGCAGGACTAGCGGGAGGTTCAATGAGCAGTTCTTC.

The V and J genes are TRBV7-9 and TRBJ1-2; tentatively, D is TRBD1 (6 bases). With 5 bases removed from V and 5 bases from J, the gap between germline ends came to 15 bases. CDR1 and CDR2 (germline): SEHNR, FQNEAQ (reference sequence). The CDR3 totals 14 residues. CDR3 nucleotides: TGTGCCAGCAGCGAAACGACAGGAACTTATGGCTACACCTTC. This encodes CASSETTGTYGYTF.

This clone was seen a single time. V usage is TRBV7-2 and J usage is TRBJ2-2, with 7 bases matching TRBD1. There are 16 residues in the CDR3. After removal of 5 bases from V and 1 base from J, the junction contained 7 bases not matched to a gene. Germline V gene data show CDR1 as SGHTA and CDR2 as FQGNSA. CDR3 region: CASSQGGSVNTGELFF. In nucleotides, the CDR3 is TGTGCCAGCAGCCAAGGGGGCTCGGTGAACACCGGGGAGCTGTTTTTT.

This rearrangement joins TRBV11-2 to TRBJ2-3; a possible D gene is TRBD2 (6 bases). The CDR3 covers 18 residues. The V gene's germline CDR1 is SGHAT and CDR2 FQNNGV. Trimming stripped 5 bases from V and 4 bases from J, with 25 bases between. CDR3 protein: CASSPIFYGSLTSDTQYF. The CDR3 nucleotides read TGTGCCAGCAGCCCTATTTTTTACGGGAGTTTAACCTCAGATACGCAGTATTTT.

The chain has TRBV27 and TRBJ2-1; 10 bases are a match to TRBD2. The CDR3 has 15 residues. From germline, CDR1 is MNHEY and CDR2 SMNVEV (reference sequence). The junction had 4 bases not matched to a gene; V was cut back by 2 bases and J by 6 bases. In DNA, the CDR3 is TGTGCCAGCAGTTTACTCCTAGCGGGAGTCAATGAGCAGTTCTTC. It specifies CASSLLLAGVNEQFF.

In this sample, this clone turned up a few times. The rearrangement joins TRBV4-1 to TRBJ2-1, with TRBD2 identical over 10 bases. Germline-derived CDR1 and CDR2 are MGHRA and YSYEKL. With V trimmed by 6 bases and J by 4 bases, 6 bases remained unmatched. This CDR3 is 15 amino acids long. CDR3 residues: CASRLLAGTYNEQFF. Written as DNA, the CDR3 is TGCGCCAGCAGGCTACTAGCGGGGACGTACAATGAGCAGTTCTTC.

The V call is TRBV9, the J call TRBJ2-5, with D possibly matching TRBD2 (7 bases). The germline V gene has CDR1 SGDLS and CDR2 YYNGEE. The CDR3 is 14 residues long. Trimming removed 5 bases from V and 9 bases from J, with 20 bases in between. The chain's CDR3 is CASRLAPGEGAQYF. CDR3 sequence (DNA): TGTGCCAGCAGGCTAGCCCCCGGGGAGGGGGCCCAGTACTTC. Variable domain in full (rest from reference TRBV9 and TRBJ2-5): DSGVTQTPKHLITATGQRVTLRCSPRSGDLSVYWYQQSLDQGLQFLIQYYNGEERAKGNILERFSAQQFPDLHSELNLSSLELGDSALYFCASRLAPGEGAQYFGPGTRLLVL.

V usage is TRBV10-2 and J usage is TRBJ1-5, with TRBD1 matching 9 bases. Trimming removed 6 bases from V and 5 bases from J; junction bases left unmatched: 8. CDR3 length: 15 residues. Germline CDR1 WSHSY, CDR2 SAAADI. CDR3 coding DNA: TGCGCCAGCAGGTCCGGGACAGGGATGGATCAGCCCCAGCATTTT. Translated, it gives CASRSGTGMDQPQHF.

The rearrangement uses TRBV12-3 or TRBV12-4 and TRBJ2-7; the match to TRBD1 covers 8 bases. The CDR3 is 12 residues long. Trimming cost V 5 bases and J 6 bases; bases outside gene matches: 3. CDR3 DNA: TGTGCCAGCAGTACCGGGACAGGCGAGCAGTACTTC. This sequence encodes CASSTGTGEQYF.

The V gene is TRBV5-4, the J gene TRBJ1-1; D might be TRBD1 (6 bases). The V gene lost 3 bases and the J gene lost 11 bases, with 14 bases spanning the gap. The CDR3 length is 12 residues. CDR1 and CDR2 (germline): SGHNT, YYREEE (reference sequence). The CDR3 loop is CASSSQGIEAFF. DNA of the CDR3: TGTGCCAGCAGCTCACAGGGCATTGAGGCTTTCTTT.

In this sample, this clone turned up once. V gene TRBV9 combines with J gene TRBJ2-7; no clear D. Germline assignment: CDR1 SGDLS and CDR2 YYNGEE. Trimming took off 1 base at V and 0 bases at J, with 11 bases between the two ends. The CDR3 consists of 15 residues. The CDR3, as DNA: TGTGCCAGCAGCGTATTTGAGCAGGCCTCCTACGAGCAGTACTTC. This codes for CASSVFEQASYEQYF.

Comments on this clone: Other DNA sequences in this specimen translate into the identical CDR3. In DNA, the CDR3 is TGTGCCAGCAGCTTGGGGCAGGGCAATCAGCCCCAGCATTTT. Its translation: CASSLGQGNQPQHF. The chain joins TRBV11-2 to TRBJ1-5, with a tentative D call TRBD1 (5 bases). Trimming left V 3 bases short and J 2 bases short, with 8 bases between. This CDR3 has 14 residues. The V gene's germline CDR1 is SGHAT and CDR2 FQNNGV. Looking up the rest from reference TRBV11-2 and TRBJ1-5 gives the full variable domain: EAGVAQSPRYKIIEKRQSVAFWCNPISGHATLYWYQQILGQGPKLLIQFQNNGVVDDSQLPKDRFSAERLKGVDSTLKIQPAKLEDSAVYLCASSLGQGNQPQHFGDGTRLSIL.

The J gene is TRBJ2-5, the V gene TRBV3-1 (or the pseudogene TRBV3-2), with D tentatively TRBD2 (6 bases). Trimming left V 5 bases short and J 4 bases short, with 11 bases between. Germline V gene data show CDR1 as LGHDT and CDR2 as YNNKEL (reference sequence). This CDR3 spans 13 amino acids. The CDR3 spells CASSFVGGETQYF. CDR3 nucleotide sequence: TGTGCCAGCAGCTTCGTGGGGGGAGAGACCCAGTACTTC.

This clone occurred once. In DNA form, the CDR3 reads TGTGCCAGCAGCCAAGATCCAGGGAGGGGTGCAAACACTGAAGCTTTCTTT. Its translation: CASSQDPGRGANTEAFF. The chain is built from TRBV4-2 and TRBJ1-1, with D perhaps TRBD1 (5 bases). The V end lost 0 bases, the J end lost 2 bases, and 16 bases lay between the germline ends. This CDR3 comprises 17 residues. The germline V gene encodes CDR1 LGHNA and CDR2 YNFKEQ.

The chain has TRBV27 and TRBJ2-2; D ambiguous. The V end lost 4 bases, the J end lost 0 bases, and 12 bases lay between the germline ends. Germline V CDR1 and CDR2: MNHEY, SMNVEV (reference sequence). The CDR3 has 16 residues. CDR3 loop: CASSSARSANTGELFF. CDR3 bases: TGTGCCAGCAGTTCGGCCCGGAGCGCGAACACCGGGGAGCTGTTTTTT.

The chain joins TRBV6-5 to TRBJ1-5, with D perhaps matching TRBD1 (6 bases). V gave up 10 bases and J gave up 7 bases, with 14 bases separating them. The CDR3 sequence is 12 residues long. Per germline, CDR1 MNHEY and CDR2 SVGAGI. CDR3 protein: CATSQGRQPQHF. The CDR3 region has the DNA TGTGCCACCTCACAGGGCAGGCAGCCCCAGCATTTT.

The chain carries TRBV7-9 and TRBJ2-2, with D perhaps matching TRBD2 (5 bases). V was clipped by 5 bases and J by 7 bases, with 14 bases between them. Germline assignment: CDR1 SEHNR and CDR2 FQNEAQ (reference sequence). This CDR3 is 14 amino acids long. CDR3 region: CASSPSRGGGELFF. CDR3 in DNA: TGTGCCAGCAGCCCTTCCCGCGGAGGCGGGGAGCTGTTTTTT.

In its sample, this clone was seen a few times. The chain links TRBV3-1 (or the pseudogene TRBV3-2) to TRBJ2-7; the D gene is possibly TRBD1 (5 bases). This CDR3 spans 14 amino acids. CDR1 and CDR2 (germline): LGHDT, YNNKEL (reference sequence). Trimming left V 1 base short and J 2 bases short, with 9 bases between. The CDR3 DNA reads TGTGCCAGCAGCCAAGTAACAGGTACCTACGAGCAGTACTTC. Encoded protein: CASSQVTGTYEQYF.

This clone was picked up one time. The rearrangement joins TRBV27 to TRBJ2-3; D is uncertain. Germline V lookup: CDR1 MNHEY, CDR2 SMNVEV (reference sequence). The CDR3 covers 14 residues. V lost 8 bases and J 4 bases, leaving 16 bases between the germline ends. The DNA for the CDR3 is TGTGCCAGCTCAAGTTTACCGGGTGCAGATACGCAGTATTTT. It yields the protein CASSSLPGADTQYF.